This section outlines one T cell receptor (beta chain) sequence together with its context. The record originates from a study of blood T cell repertoires in COVID-19. Looking at the study overall: Researchers got acute and convalescent COVID-19 samples from the United States, Italy and Spain.

V lost 7 bases to trimming and J lost 0 bases; unmatched junction nucleotides: 5. The germline V gene has CDR1 SNHLY and CDR2 FYNNEI. CDR3 length equals 15 residues. TCRdb's copy holds only in-frame clones and misses some; the assay was immunoSEQ multiplex PCR. The sample includes under 130,000 clones, roughly two thirds seen only once; the top ten take approximately 6.2%. J is TRBJ2-2 and V is TRBV2, with 7 bases aligning to TRBD1. The sequenced sample was peripheral blood. This TCR came from an elderly man with acute or convalescent COVID-19. CDR3 sequence reads: CASKAGTANTGELFF. In DNA form, the CDR3 reads TGTGCCAGCAAGGCCGGGACAGCGAACACCGGGGAGCTGTTTTTT.